A selection of T cell receptor beta chains follows, all from one sample in a study of T cell changes during pregnancy in multiple sclerosis. Repertoires were generated with immunoSEQ multiplex PCR, while TCRdb's copy carries only in-frame clones and drops some. The data hold more than 85,000 clones, with 90% to 95% observed a single time. Sample: peripheral blood, taken after pregnancy. These receptors were collected from a female donor in good health, enrolled as a control in a pregnancy study. The CDR3 runs from the conserved cysteine through the conserved F or W. A D gene is named only where the DNA matches it firmly. Size is stated for part of the rows, as once, few or many counts, or as a class when the clone is expanded.

v_gene: TRBV28
j_gene: TRBJ1-2
abundance: once
d_gene: NA
CDR3aa: CASSPGGQGYGYTF
CDR3nt: TGTGCCAGCAGCCCTGGGGGCCAGGGCTATGGCTACACCTTC

v_gene: TRBV19
j_gene: TRBJ1-1
abundance: NA
d_gene: NA
CDR3aa: CASSIVTSNTEAFF
CDR3nt: TGTGCCAGTAGTATAGTTACTTCGAACACTGAAGCTTTCTTT

v_gene: TRBV5-1
j_gene: TRBJ1-1
abundance: once
d_gene: TRBD1
CDR3aa: CASSLSQGPYSMNTEAFF
CDR3nt: TGCGCCAGCAGCTTATCACAGGGGCCTTACTCCATGAACACTGAAGCTTTCTTT

v_gene: TRBV7-2
j_gene: TRBJ2-5
abundance: NA
d_gene: TRBD2
CDR3aa: CASSLERGETQYF
CDR3nt: TGTGCCAGCAGCTTAGAGCGGGGAGAGACCCAGTACTTC

v_gene: TRBV5-1
j_gene: TRBJ2-1
abundance: NA
d_gene: TRBD2
CDR3aa: CASNSALAGINEQFF
CDR3nt: TGCGCCAGCAATTCCGCGCTAGCGGGTATCAATGAGCAGTTCTTC

v_gene: TRBV6-5
j_gene: TRBJ2-1
abundance: NA
d_gene: NA
CDR3aa: CASSLLANYNEQFF
CDR3nt: TGTGCCAGCAGTCTGCTAGCGAACTACAATGAGCAGTTCTTC

v_gene: TRBV5-1
j_gene: TRBJ1-1
abundance: NA
d_gene: NA
CDR3aa: CASSSGFDIETEAFF
CDR3nt: TGCGCCAGCAGCTCGGGGTTCGACATTGAGACTGAAGCTTTCTTT

v_gene: TRBV4-1
j_gene: TRBJ1-5
abundance: NA
d_gene: NA
CDR3aa: CASSQEWTVFNQPQHF
CDR3nt: TGCGCCAGCAGCCAAGAGTGGACAGTTTTCAATCAGCCCCAGCATTTT

v_gene: TRBV6-1
j_gene: TRBJ2-1
abundance: NA
d_gene: NA
CDR3aa: CASRVQGDEQFF
CDR3nt: TGTGCCAGCAGGGTACAGGGCGATGAGCAGTTCTTC

v_gene: TRBV5-4
j_gene: TRBJ2-1
abundance: NA
d_gene: TRBD2
CDR3aa: CASSLVAGGYNEQFF
CDR3nt: TGTGCCAGCAGCTTGGTAGCGGGAGGCTACAATGAGCAGTTCTTC

v_gene: TRBV4-1
j_gene: TRBJ2-1
abundance: NA
d_gene: NA
CDR3aa: CASSPRESSYNEQFF
CDR3nt: TGCGCCAGCAGCCCTCGGGAGAGCTCCTACAATGAGCAGTTCTTC

v_gene: TRBV18
j_gene: TRBJ1-2
abundance: NA
d_gene: TRBD1
CDR3aa: CASSEQGWDGYTF
CDR3nt: TGTGCCAGCTCGGAACAGGGGTGGGACGGCTACACCTTC

v_gene: TRBV5-1
j_gene: TRBJ2-7
abundance: NA
d_gene: TRBD1
CDR3aa: CASSSSGTGDEQYF
CDR3nt: TGCGCCAGCAGCTCATCCGGGACAGGGGACGAGCAGTACTTC

v_gene: TRBV5-1
j_gene: TRBJ2-7
abundance: once
d_gene: TRBD1
CDR3aa: CASSLDRGLYEQYF
CDR3nt: TGCGCCAGCAGCCTGGACAGGGGGTTGTACGAGCAGTACTTC

v_gene: TRBV11-2
j_gene: TRBJ1-2
abundance: NA
d_gene: NA
CDR3aa: CASSLVTGANYGYTF
CDR3nt: TGTGCCAGCAGCTTAGTGACAGGTGCTAACTATGGCTACACCTTC

v_gene: TRBV4-2
j_gene: TRBJ2-3
abundance: NA
d_gene: NA
CDR3aa: CASSQTGYQDTQYF
CDR3nt: TGTGCCAGCAGCCAAACCGGGTACCAAGATACGCAGTATTTT

v_gene: TRBV27
j_gene: TRBJ1-1
abundance: NA
d_gene: NA
CDR3aa: CASSLEGSDTEAFF
CDR3nt: TGTGCCAGCAGTTTAGAAGGGAGTGACACTGAAGCTTTCTTT

v_gene: TRBV5-1
j_gene: TRBJ2-1
abundance: NA
d_gene: NA
CDR3aa: CASSLDGGSYNEQFF
CDR3nt: TGCGCCAGCAGCTTGGATGGGGGGTCCTACAATGAGCAGTTCTTC

v_gene: TRBV28
j_gene: TRBJ2-1
abundance: NA
d_gene: TRBD2
CDR3aa: CASSLEGLANEQFF
CDR3nt: TGTGCCAGCAGTTTAGAGGGACTAGCGAATGAGCAGTTCTTC

v_gene: TRBV5-4
j_gene: TRBJ2-7
abundance: NA
d_gene: TRBD2
CDR3aa: CASSRRLAGDIGDLRQYF
CDR3nt: TGTGCCAGCAGCCGCCGACTAGCGGGGGACATAGGGGACCTCAGGCAGTACTTC

v_gene: TRBV28
j_gene: TRBJ1-1
abundance: once
d_gene: NA
CDR3aa: CASSLNGAWTEAFF
CDR3nt: TGTGCCAGCAGTTTAAATGGGGCGTGGACTGAAGCTTTCTTT

v_gene: TRBV18
j_gene: TRBJ2-1
abundance: NA
d_gene: TRBD1
CDR3aa: CASSAGTGDPLYNEQFF
CDR3nt: TGTGCCAGCTCAGCCGGGACAGGAGATCCGTTATACAATGAGCAGTTCTTC

v_gene: TRBV2
j_gene: TRBJ1-6
abundance: NA
d_gene: NA
CDR3aa: CASSESQGLTYSPLHF
CDR3nt: TGTGCCAGCAGTGAATCACAGGGCCTGACCTATTCACCCCTCCACTTT

v_gene: TRBV28
j_gene: TRBJ1-2
abundance: NA
d_gene: TRBD1
CDR3aa: CASSPSAGQEGSYTF
CDR3nt: TGTGCCAGCAGCCCATCCGCCGGACAGGAGGGGAGCTACACCTTC

v_gene: TRBV4-1
j_gene: TRBJ2-1
abundance: NA
d_gene: NA
CDR3aa: CASSQVVSVYNEQFF
CDR3nt: TGCGCCAGCAGCCAAGTGGTTAGCGTCTACAATGAGCAGTTCTTC

v_gene: TRBV4-2
j_gene: TRBJ2-5
abundance: NA
d_gene: TRBD2
CDR3aa: CASSQDHGGGETQYF
CDR3nt: TGTGCCAGCAGCCAAGACCACGGCGGGGGAGAGACCCAGTACTTC

v_gene: TRBV2
j_gene: TRBJ2-7
abundance: NA
d_gene: NA
CDR3aa: CASAETEAYEQYF
CDR3nt: TGTGCCAGCGCCGAGACAGAAGCCTACGAGCAGTACTTC

v_gene: TRBV4-1
j_gene: TRBJ1-1
abundance: once
d_gene: NA
CDR3aa: CASSQDFYSRNTEAFF
CDR3nt: TGCGCCAGCAGCCAAGATTTTTATAGCCGCAACACTGAAGCTTTCTTT

v_gene: TRBV19
j_gene: TRBJ2-3
abundance: NA
d_gene: NA
CDR3aa: CASTLGAGADTQYF
CDR3nt: TGTGCCAGTACCCTAGGGGCAGGTGCCGATACGCAGTATTTT

v_gene: TRBV28
j_gene: TRBJ2-3
abundance: NA
d_gene: TRBD2
CDR3aa: CASSGRLAEGDTQYF
CDR3nt: TGTGCCAGCAGTGGGAGACTAGCGGAGGGCGATACGCAGTATTTT

v_gene: TRBV28
j_gene: TRBJ1-2
abundance: NA
d_gene: TRBD1
CDR3aa: CASTGQELYGYTF
CDR3nt: TGTGCCAGCACCGGACAGGAGCTCTATGGCTACACCTTC

v_gene: TRBV7-2
j_gene: TRBJ2-1
abundance: NA
d_gene: NA
CDR3aa: CASSPRQAEQFF
CDR3nt: TGTGCCAGCAGCCCACGGCAGGCTGAGCAGTTCTTC

v_gene: TRBV2
j_gene: TRBJ1-1
abundance: NA
d_gene: TRBD1
CDR3aa: CASKVDRAENTEAFF
CDR3nt: TGTGCCAGCAAGGTCGACAGGGCGGAGAACACTGAAGCTTTCTTT

v_gene: TRBV2
j_gene: TRBJ2-2
abundance: once
d_gene: TRBD2
CDR3aa: CASSETTPRLAGANTGELFF
CDR3nt: TGTGCCAGCAGTGAAACAACTCCCCGACTAGCGGGGGCGAACACCGGGGAGCTGTTTTTT

v_gene: TRBV29-1
j_gene: TRBJ2-7
abundance: NA
d_gene: TRBD1
CDR3aa: CSVVSGQTYEQYF
CDR3nt: TGCAGCGTTGTATCGGGACAGACCTACGAGCAGTACTTC

v_gene: TRBV5-1
j_gene: TRBJ2-1
abundance: NA
d_gene: TRBD1
CDR3aa: CASRRTTGENEQFF
CDR3nt: TGCGCCAGCAGGAGAACAACAGGGGAGAATGAGCAGTTCTTC

v_gene: TRBV19
j_gene: TRBJ2-1
abundance: NA
d_gene: TRBD2
CDR3aa: CASKGLAVHNEQFF
CDR3nt: TGTGCCAGTAAGGGGCTAGCGGTTCACAATGAGCAGTTCTTC

v_gene: TRBV6-1
j_gene: TRBJ1-5
abundance: NA
d_gene: TRBD1
CDR3aa: CASRARQGFNQPQHF
CDR3nt: TGTGCCAGCAGGGCCCGACAGGGTTTCAATCAGCCCCAGCATTTT

v_gene: TRBV7-2
j_gene: TRBJ2-7
abundance: few
d_gene: TRBD2
CDR3aa: CASSPKWTSGKSHEQYF
CDR3nt: TGTGCCAGCAGCCCCAAATGGACTAGCGGGAAATCACACGAGCAGTACTTC

v_gene: TRBV25-1
j_gene: TRBJ2-1
abundance: NA
d_gene: TRBD2
CDR3aa: CASSGGTSGAMSNEQFF
CDR3nt: TGTGCCAGCAGTGGGGGGACTAGCGGCGCTATGTCCAATGAGCAGTTCTTC

v_gene: TRBV6-6
j_gene: TRBJ1-1
abundance: NA
d_gene: TRBD1
CDR3aa: CASSRGWTGKNTEAFF
CDR3nt: TGTGCCAGCAGCCGCGGATGGACAGGGAAGAACACTGAAGCTTTCTTT

v_gene: TRBV28
j_gene: TRBJ2-7
abundance: few
d_gene: TRBD2
CDR3aa: CASISYGGSSYEQYF
CDR3nt: TGTGCCAGCATCTCATACGGCGGGAGCTCCTACGAGCAGTACTTC

v_gene: TRBV19
j_gene: TRBJ2-2
abundance: NA
d_gene: TRBD1
CDR3aa: CASSPQGAAGELFF
CDR3nt: TGTGCCAGTAGTCCACAGGGGGCGGCCGGGGAGCTGTTTTTT

v_gene: TRBV16
j_gene: TRBJ1-4
abundance: once
d_gene: NA
CDR3aa: CASSPRGGREKLFF
CDR3nt: TGTGCCAGCAGCCCCCGGGGGGGGAGAGAAAAACTGTTTTTT

v_gene: TRBV28
j_gene: TRBJ1-2
abundance: NA
d_gene: NA
CDR3aa: CASSPSRGPARYTF
CDR3nt: TGTGCCAGCAGTCCCTCGCGGGGGCCTGCACGCTACACCTTC

v_gene: TRBV6-1
j_gene: TRBJ1-4
abundance: NA
d_gene: TRBD1
CDR3aa: CASSEQGAEKLFF
CDR3nt: TGTGCCAGCAGTGAACAGGGGGCGGAAAAACTGTTTTTT

v_gene: TRBV7-9
j_gene: TRBJ2-5
abundance: NA
d_gene: TRBD1
CDR3aa: CASSFVGTTGAQETQYF
CDR3nt: TGTGCCAGCAGCTTTGTGGGCACTACAGGGGCCCAAGAGACCCAGTACTTC

v_gene: TRBV28
j_gene: TRBJ1-2
abundance: NA
d_gene: NA
CDR3aa: CASSFSGGIYGYTF
CDR3nt: TGTGCCAGCAGTTTTAGTGGGGGGATCTATGGCTACACCTTC

v_gene: TRBV5-4
j_gene: TRBJ2-1
abundance: NA
d_gene: TRBD2
CDR3aa: CASSLASGSSYNEQFF
CDR3nt: TGTGCCAGCAGCTTGGCTAGCGGGAGCTCCTACAATGAGCAGTTCTTC

v_gene: TRBV2
j_gene: TRBJ2-3
abundance: NA
d_gene: TRBD2
CDR3aa: CASYAGLAGGPEPDTQYF
CDR3nt: TGTGCCAGTTACGCGGGACTAGCGGGAGGGCCGGAGCCAGATACGCAGTATTTT